These T cell receptor beta chains were read from a single sample in a study of T cell repertoires in cytomegalovirus infection. TCRdb analysed the reads with MiXCR anew, one entry per CDR3 protein. This table has about 60,000 distinct CDR3 sequences, more than 15% appearing once. These receptors have no known antigen. The sample here was CD8+ T cells from cultured PBMCs, taken from culture after CMV antigen stimulation. Receptor source: a human donor in good health (CMV status not recorded). Some clones in this sample may be carry-over from other donors' samples. Both conserved end residues are part of each CDR3. Each record gives: V gene, D gene, J gene, CDR3 length, clone size, CDR3 protein, CDR3 DNA. The D gene is left open where the match is weak. Rows give clone size only sometimes, using once, few, many, or a class for an expanded clone.

TRBV11-3	-	TRBJ2-7	13	few	CASSLVPSTEQYF	TGTGCCAGCAGCTTAGTGCCATCCACCGAGCAGTACTTC
TRBV12-3/TRBV12-4	TRBD1	TRBJ2-5	13	-	CASTPTGSETQYF	TGTGCCAGCACACCGACAGGGAGCGAGACCCAGTACTTC
TRBV4-3	-	TRBJ2-2	13	few	CASSQDPAGELFF	TGCGCCAGCAGCCAAGATCCGGCCGGGGAGCTGTTTTTT
TRBV7-6	TRBD1	TRBJ1-5	15	medium-sized	CASSQTGDSNQPQHF	TGTGCCAGCAGCCAAACAGGGGACAGCAATCAGCCCCAGCATTTT
TRBV20-1	-	TRBJ2-7	14	-	CSARLTGPGYEQYF	TGCAGTGCTAGACTCACGGGACCGGGATACGAGCAGTACTTC
TRBV9	TRBD2	TRBJ2-3	14	-	CASRRGSSIDTQYF	TGTGCCAGCAGGCGGGGGAGTTCCATAGATACGCAGTATTTT
TRBV11-2	TRBD1	TRBJ2-3	15	few	CASSLDQGAIDTQYF	TGTGCCAGCAGCTTAGATCAGGGGGCTATAGATACGCAGTATTTT
TRBV6-8	-	TRBJ1-1	15	-	CASSYDGQMNTEAFF	TGTGCCAGCAGTTACGACGGACAAATGAACACTGAAGCTTTCTTT
TRBV7-9	TRBD1	TRBJ1-1	11	many	CASSSVQGVFF	TGTGCCAGCAGTAGCGTACAGGGGGTTTTCTTT
TRBV28	-	TRBJ1-1	16	many	CASSFVGYGRNSEAFF	TGTGCCAGCAGTTTTGTCGGATATGGACGGAACTCTGAAGCTTTCTTT
TRBV7-2	-	TRBJ2-7	13	many	CASSPVPFYEQYF	TGTGCCAGCAGCCCCGTTCCGTTCTACGAGCAGTACTTC
TRBV11-2	-	TRBJ2-1	16	-	CASSLDNGNLNREQFF	TGTGCCAGCAGCTTAGATAATGGGAACCTCAATCGCGAGCAGTTCTTC
TRBV18	-	TRBJ1-5	18	-	CASSPGAGATYSNQPQHF	TGTGCCAGCTCACCCGGGGCAGGGGCTACCTATAGCAATCAGCCCCAGCATTTT
TRBV11-2	-	TRBJ2-1	15	-	CASATGPRVVNEQFF	TGTGCCAGTGCGACAGGACCTAGGGTGGTCAATGAGCAGTTCTTC
TRBV27	-	TRBJ2-1	15	-	CASSPGQTAYNEQFF	TGTGCCAGCAGCCCGGGACAAACCGCCTACAATGAGCAGTTCTTC
TRBV7-2	TRBD2	TRBJ2-1	18	few	CASSLSLAGPHPYNEQFF	TGTGCCAGCAGCTTAAGTCTAGCGGGACCTCATCCCTACAATGAGCAGTTCTTC
TRBV28	TRBD2	TRBJ2-3	21	many	CASSLPTGTSGRMVITDTQYF	TGTGCCAGCAGTCTACCAACCGGGACTAGCGGAAGAATGGTGATCACAGATACGCAGTATTTT
TRBV24-1	-	TRBJ1-1	12	many	CATRGENTEAFF	TGTGCCACCAGGGGAGAAAACACTGAAGCTTTCTTT
TRBV18	-	TRBJ2-3	14	-	CASFDNSVTDTQYF	TGTGCCAGCTTCGACAATAGCGTCACAGATACGCAGTATTTT
TRBV12-3/TRBV12-4	-	TRBJ2-2	12	many	CASSLIMGELFF	TGTGCCAGCAGTTTAATAATGGGGGAGCTGTTTTTT
TRBV11-1	-	TRBJ2-1	13	-	CASSPGGVGEQFF	TGTGCCAGCAGCCCTGGGGGAGTAGGTGAGCAGTTCTTC
TRBV6-2/TRBV6-3	-	TRBJ2-1	15	-	CASSYSEASYNEQFF	TGTGCCAGCAGTTACTCGGAAGCCTCCTACAATGAGCAGTTCTTC
TRBV7-9	-	TRBJ2-7	13	few	CAIDRSNPYEQYF	TGTGCCATCGACAGGAGCAATCCATACGAGCAGTACTTC
TRBV7-8	-	TRBJ1-1	15	few	CASSLVVRGDTEAFF	TGTGCCAGCAGCTTAGTGGTGCGGGGGGACACTGAAGCTTTCTTT
TRBV5-4	-	TRBJ2-7	15	-	CASSRGGGPSYEQYF	TGTGCCAGCAGCCGGGGAGGGGGGCCCTCCTACGAGCAGTACTTC
TRBV7-3	TRBD2	TRBJ2-2	17	-	CASSLELGLAGSGELFF	TGTGCCAGCAGCTTAGAGCTGGGACTAGCGGGATCCGGGGAGCTGTTTTTT